Shown below are 20 T cell receptor beta chains from a single sample sequenced in a study of cytomegalovirus exposure and HLA in healthy donors. The PCR contained 60 Vbeta and 13 Jbeta primers. Generated by immunoSEQ multiplex PCR, the TCRdb table keeps only in-frame clones and is missing some. Found here are 150,000 or so clones, about 83% of them singletons; the top ten hold 4%. What was sequenced was PBMCs. These receptors all come from a woman in her 40s in good health and CMV-seronegative.

V gene TRBV29-1 combines with J gene TRBJ2-1, with TRBD1 matching 10 bases. Trimming took 1 base from V and 6 from J; bases not matched to a gene: 12. Germline values: CDR1 SQVTM, CDR2 ANQGSEA. This CDR3 region has 17 residues. The CDR3 loop reads CSVEGFPGTGAFNEQFF. As DNA, the CDR3 is TGCAGCGTTGAAGGGTTTCCAGGGACAGGGGCCTTCAATGAGCAGTTCTTC.

The gene calls are TRBV29-1 and TRBJ2-5; 7 bases are a match to TRBD2. In germline, CDR1 is SQVTM, CDR2 ANQGSEA. With 6 bases clipped from V and 7 bases from J, the junction kept 11 bases outside the gene matches. This CDR3 spans 13 amino acids. The CDR3 region is CSVGLGGKATQYF. CDR3 in DNA: TGCAGCGTCGGACTGGGGGGGAAGGCGACCCAGTACTTC. Full variable domain (outside the CDR3, taken from reference TRBV29-1 and TRBJ2-5): SAVISQKPSRDICQRGTSLTIQCQVDSQVTMMFWYRQQPGQSLTLIATANQGSEATYESGFVIDKFPISRPNLTFSTLTVSNMSPEDSSIYLCSVGLGGKATQYFGPGTRLLVL.

The chain couples TRBV6-5 to TRBJ1-2, with D uncertain. Germline CDR1 and CDR2: MNHEY and SVGAGI. The CDR3 is 12 amino acids. Trimming cost V 4 bases and J 8 bases, with 11 bases left between them. The CDR3 is CASSSPRGGYTF. Written as DNA, the CDR3 is TGTGCCAGCAGTTCCCCCCGCGGGGGCTACACCTTC.

V gene TRBV19 combines with J gene TRBJ1-5, with 8 nucleotides matching TRBD1. The V gene end was trimmed by 3 bases and the J gene end by 4 bases; junction bases not matched to a gene: 11. The CDR3 is made up of 17 amino acids. Looked up from germline, CDR1 is LNHDA and CDR2 is SQIVND (reference sequence). Written as DNA, the CDR3 is TGTGCCAGTAGTATGAGGACAGGGAGGTCCAATAATCAGCCCCAGCATTTT. It encodes CASSMRTGRSNNQPQHF.

This clone has a handful of counts. Other DNA sequences in this sample translate to the same CDR3. V usage is TRBV27 and J usage is TRBJ1-5, with TRBD1 matching over 7 bases. Trimming cost V 3 bases and J 7 bases; bases outside gene matches: 3. This CDR3 comprises 13 residues. CDR1 is MNHEY and CDR2 is SMNVEV in the germline V gene (reference sequence). The CDR3 spells CASSFGRGQPQHF. The CDR3 bases are TGTGCCAGCAGTTTTGGCAGGGGGCAGCCCCAGCATTTT.

The rearrangement uses TRBV5-1 and TRBJ2-5; 9 nucleotides align to TRBD2. The CDR3 loop spans 16 amino acids. CDR1 and CDR2 from the germline V gene are SGHRS and YFSETQ. With V trimmed by 6 bases and J by 2 bases, 11 bases remained unmatched. In DNA form, the CDR3 reads TGCGCCAGCAAGGGGCTTAGCGGGGGCATACAAGAGACCCAGTACTTC. Translating it yields CASKGLSGGIQETQYF.

The J gene is TRBJ1-2, the V gene TRBV6-6; D not certain. The CDR3 has 16 amino acids. V shed 6 bases and J shed 3 bases, with 20 bases lying between them. Germline V lookup: CDR1 MNHNY, CDR2 SVGAGI (reference sequence). This CDR3 is CASSPLGRLPHYGYTF. The DNA of the CDR3 is TGTGCCAGCAGCCCTCTAGGGAGGCTACCACACTATGGCTACACCTTC.

The V gene is TRBV7-8, the J gene TRBJ1-1, with a weak D call TRBD1 (6 bases). This CDR3 has 14 amino acids. From germline, CDR1 is SGHVS and CDR2 FQNEAQ. Between the trimmed V and J ends, which lost 4 bases and 4 bases, there was a span of 13 bases. The DNA of the CDR3 is TGTGCCAGCAGCTGGGGGGGGGCGGGCACTGAAGCTTTCTTT. Protein sequence: CASSWGGAGTEAFF.

The sample holds a few counts of this clone. V gene TRBV5-1 combines with J gene TRBJ1-6; 7 nucleotides agree with TRBD1. This CDR3 has 15 residues. Germline CDR1 and CDR2: SGHRS and YFSETQ. The ends lost 6 bases at V and 7 bases at J; junction bases unmatched: 10. The CDR3 loop reads CASTSAGGGNSPLHF. The CDR3 DNA is TGCGCCAGCACATCGGCAGGGGGTGGCAATTCACCCCTCCACTTT.

The chain carries TRBV2 and TRBJ1-2; D ambiguous. This CDR3 has 13 residues. Germline values: CDR1 SNHLY, CDR2 FYNNEI. Trimming cost V 6 bases and J 0 bases, with 8 bases left between them. The CDR3 bases are TGTGCCAGCAGAGCATTTACTAACTATGGCTACACCTTC. It yields the protein CASRAFTNYGYTF.

The chain employs TRBV11-2 and TRBJ1-4, with 9 bases that match TRBD1. Germline lookup yields CDR1 SGHAT and CDR2 FQNNGV. The CDR3 extends over 14 amino acids. J was trimmed by 8 bases and V by 5 bases; bases with no gene match: 6. CDR3 in amino acids: CASSPGQGEEKLFF. As DNA, the CDR3 is TGTGCCAGCAGCCCGGGACAGGGTGAAGAAAAACTGTTTTTT.

The V call is TRBV7-9, the J call TRBJ2-7; tentative D call: TRBD1 (6 bases). This CDR3 is 15 amino acids long. Trimming left V 1 base short and J 5 bases short, with 15 bases between. Germline lookup yields CDR1 SEHNR and CDR2 FQNEAQ (reference sequence). The CDR3 DNA sequence: TGTGCCAGCAGCTTAGGGGCAGGGGCGAAGGACGAGCAGTACTTC. Its translation is CASSLGAGAKDEQYF. Full variable domain (missing parts from reference TRBV7-9 and TRBJ2-7): DTGVSQNPRHKITKRGQNVTFRCDPISEHNRLYWYRQTLGQGPEFLTYFQNEAQLEKSRLLSDRFSAERPKGSFSTLEIQRTEQGDSAMYLCASSLGAGAKDEQYFGPGTRLTVT.

This chain links TRBV14 with TRBJ1-1, with unresolved D. Trimming removed 0 bases from V and 7 bases from J, with 9 bases in between. There are 13 residues in the CDR3. Per germline, CDR1 SGHDN and CDR2 FVKESK. Written as DNA, the CDR3 is TGTGCCAGCAGCCAAGATCTGCGAAGTGAAGCTTTCTTT. Encoded protein: CASSQDLRSEAFF.

V usage is TRBV19 and J usage is TRBJ1-5; 8 nucleotides line up with TRBD1. Trimming at V came to 7 bases and at J to 0 bases, leaving 8 bases not matched to a gene. Germline CDR1 LNHDA, CDR2 SQIVND (reference sequence). The length of the CDR3 is 16 residues. The chain's CDR3 is CASTQTGDYSNQPQHF. The DNA of the CDR3 is TGTGCCAGTACCCAGACAGGGGACTATAGCAATCAGCCCCAGCATTTT.

The chain recombines TRBV7-2 with TRBJ2-5; D might be TRBD2 (5 bases). Trimming pared 4 bases from V and 5 bases from J, leaving 20 bases between. This CDR3 region has 16 residues. Germline V gene sequence: CDR1 SGHTA, CDR2 FQGNSA. CDR3 region: CASSWPAAGMKETQYF. In DNA, the CDR3 is TGTGCCAGCAGCTGGCCCGCCGCCGGGATGAAGGAGACCCAGTACTTC.

This clone was recorded only once. Other DNA sequences of this sample code for an identical CDR3. The genes are TRBV5-1 and TRBJ2-7; no clear D gene. V lost 0 bases and J 0 bases, leaving 7 bases between the germline ends. The CDR3 has 14 residues. The germline CDR1 and CDR2 sequences are SGHRS and YFSETQ. DNA of the CDR3: TGCGCCAGCAGCTTGGGCGGTAGCTCCTACGAGCAGTACTTC. This sequence encodes CASSLGGSSYEQYF.

The rearrangement links TRBV7-9 to TRBJ2-1, with TRBD1 identical over 7 bases. CDR3 length: 15 residues. Germline V lookup: CDR1 SEHNR, CDR2 FQNEAQ (reference sequence). With V trimmed by 2 bases and J by 8 bases, 9 bases remained unmatched. The CDR3 DNA reads as TGTGCCAGCAGCTTATATATTAGGGGGCTTGATGAGCAGTTCTTC. Amino acid sequence: CASSLYIRGLDEQFF. Using reference TRBV7-9 and TRBJ2-1 for the parts outside the CDR3, the full variable domain is DTGVSQNPRHKITKRGQNVTFRCDPISEHNRLYWYRQTLGQGPEFLTYFQNEAQLEKSRLLSDRFSAERPKGSFSTLEIQRTEQGDSAMYLCASSLYIRGLDEQFFGPGTRLTVL.

This chain connects TRBV28 to TRBJ2-6, with D perhaps TRBD2 (6 bases). Germline CDR1 and CDR2: MDHEN and SYDVKM. The CDR3 totals 17 residues. The ends were cut back, 7 bases at V and 0 bases at J, with 16 bases in the middle. In DNA form, the CDR3 reads TGTGCCAGCACCTCGGGAGACGTACTCTCTGGGGCCAACGTCCTGACTTTC. It codes for CASTSGDVLSGANVLTF.

The chain has TRBV28 and TRBJ1-2, with 9 bases aligning to TRBD1. The CDR3 is 16 residues long. Germline CDR1 and CDR2: MDHEN and SYDVKM. The ends lost 5 bases at V and 2 bases at J; junction bases unmatched: 9. CDR3 DNA sequence: TGTGCCAGCAGTGACAACAGGGGGCAGTCGAACTATGGCTACACCTTC. This codes for CASSDNRGQSNYGYTF.

The chain couples TRBV5-4 to TRBJ2-7, with 11 bases lining up with TRBD1. V lost 4 bases to trimming and J lost 5 bases; unmatched junction nucleotides: 2. Germline V gene sequence: CDR1 SGHNT, CDR2 YYREEE (reference sequence). This CDR3 has 13 residues. The CDR3 coding sequence is TGTGCCAGCAGCGTGGGACAGGGGGACGAGCAGTACTTC. This gives the protein CASSVGQGDEQYF.